This entry lists 28 T cell receptor beta chains sequenced from one sample in a study of monozygotic twins with inflammatory bowel disease. TCRdb reanalyzed the 5' RACE reads and collapses them to one entry per CDR3 protein, without DNA. Its clone listing holds approximately 340,000 distinct CDR3 sequences. Source material: blood. The source of these receptors is a human donor with ulcerative colitis or Crohn's disease, or a healthy co-twin of an affected twin (not recorded which).

This chain links TRBV5-1 with TRBJ2-5; the TCRdb D gene call, TRBD1, has no DNA to confirm it. CDR1 and CDR2 from the germline V gene are SGHRS and YFSETQ. This CDR3 region has 16 residues. The CDR3 here is CASSSGEGTVQETQYF.

This sequence joins TRBV20-1 and TRBJ2-3; TCRdb picks TRBD2, but there is no DNA to check that call. The CDR3 runs to 13 residues. Germline assignment: CDR1 DFQATT and CDR2 SNEGSKA (reference sequence). CDR3 sequence: CSARVRREDTQYF.

The chain couples TRBV7-2 to TRBJ1-2; TCRdb reports TRBD1, a call that lacks DNA to check it against. The CDR3 runs to 14 residues. Looked up from germline, CDR1 is SGHTA and CDR2 is FQGNSA. The CDR3 spells CASSFSGGSYGYTF.

The chain is built from TRBV6-5 and TRBJ1-2. The length of the CDR3 is 15 residues. Per the germline V gene, CDR1 is MNHEY and CDR2 is SVGAGI. The chain's CDR3 is CASSYSGLKTYGYTF.

This chain's CDR3 is CASSLSGTAYSNQPQHF. The chain links TRBV27 to TRBJ1-5; TCRdb lists TRBD1, though no DNA is available to test this call. Germline values: CDR1 MNHEY, CDR2 SMNVEV (reference sequence). The CDR3 is 17 amino acids.

The gene calls are TRBV12-3 or TRBV12-4 and TRBJ2-7; the TCRdb call, TRBD1, lacks DNA for checking. The CDR3 runs 13 residues. CDR3 sequence reads: CASSPGQGFGQYF.

The chain links TRBV5-1 to TRBJ2-4; lacking DNA, the TRBD1 call made by TCRdb goes unchecked. CDR1 is SGHRS and CDR2 is YFSETQ in the germline V gene. The CDR3 contains 17 residues. The CDR3 region is CASSLGTSGAPKNIQYF.

The rearrangement joins TRBV9 to TRBJ2-5; the D call from TCRdb, TRBD1, cannot be confirmed without DNA. Germline CDR1 SGDLS, CDR2 YYNGEE. The CDR3 extends over 15 amino acids. The CDR3 here is CASSVVGALGETQYF.

This chain connects TRBV12-3 or TRBV12-4 to TRBJ1-2; TCRdb designates TRBD1, a call that cannot be tested without DNA. This CDR3 comprises 17 residues. This CDR3 is CASSASSTGGASYGYTF.

This rearrangement joins TRBV6-2 or TRBV6-3 to TRBJ2-1; the TCRdb call, TRBD2, lacks DNA for checking. Germline CDR1 is MNHEY and CDR2 is SVGEGT. The length of the CDR3 is 15 residues. CDR3 protein: CASRPVAGGINEQFF.

The chain links TRBV2 to TRBJ2-5. From germline, CDR1 is SNHLY and CDR2 FYNNEI. The CDR3 contains 11 residues. CDR3: CASRLGETQYF.

This chain joins TRBV27 and TRBJ2-3; TCRdb gives TRBD1 as the D gene, but with no DNA this cannot be confirmed. Germline CDR1 and CDR2: MNHEY and SMNVEV (reference sequence). The CDR3 loop spans 15 amino acids. The CDR3 sequence: CASGPGVGSTDTQYF.

The chain carries TRBV12-3 or TRBV12-4 and TRBJ1-5; TCRdb proposes TRBD1, but this gene call is untestable without DNA. The CDR3 spans 16 residues. CDR3: CASSLGQGFQNQPQHF.

The chain uses TRBV19 and TRBJ1-4; TCRdb's D call of TRBD1 is untestable without DNA. Germline CDR1 and CDR2: LNHDA and SQIVND (reference sequence). This CDR3 is 16 amino acids long. This CDR3 reads CASSTPGQGFNEKLFF.

V is TRBV4-1 and J is TRBJ1-5; TCRdb lists TRBD1, though no DNA is available to test this call. CDR1 is MGHRA, CDR2 YSYEKL, per germline. The CDR3 covers 15 residues. The CDR3 is CASSQEAGAYEPQHF.

The V gene is TRBV12-3 or TRBV12-4, the J gene TRBJ2-7; the TRBD1 assignment by TCRdb is unverifiable without DNA. This CDR3 contains 15 residues. The CDR3 here is CASLRGGAPTYEQYF.

The chain is built from TRBV7-9 and TRBJ1-2; the TCRdb call, TRBD1, lacks DNA for checking. This CDR3 contains 16 residues. Germline-derived CDR1 and CDR2 are SEHNR and FQNEAQ (reference sequence). The CDR3 protein is CASSLHLQAHNYGYTF. The full variable domain, with the rest looked up from reference TRBV7-9 and TRBJ1-2, is DTGVSQNPRHKITKRGQNVTFRCDPISEHNRLYWYRQTLGQGPEFLTYFQNEAQLEKSRLLSDRFSAERPKGSFSTLEIQRTEQGDSAMYLCASSLHLQAHNYGYTFGSGTRLTVV.

The chain uses TRBV3-1 and TRBJ1-1; checking the TCRdb D call of TRBD1 is not possible without DNA. This CDR3 contains 14 residues. Germline V gives CDR1 LGHDT, CDR2 YNNKEL (reference sequence). The CDR3 protein is CASSQSVGNTEAFF.

V usage is TRBV14 and J usage is TRBJ1-1. Looked up from germline, CDR1 is SGHDN and CDR2 is FVKESK. The CDR3 runs to 16 residues. The CDR3 is CASSHRRTTGNTEAFF.

The chain carries TRBV27 and TRBJ2-3; TCRdb outputs TRBD2, but without DNA this stays unchecked. CDR1 is MNHEY, CDR2 SMNVEV, per germline (reference sequence). The CDR3 length is 14 residues. This CDR3 reads CASSRLAGGDTQYF.

This chain joins TRBV28 and TRBJ1-2; checking the TCRdb D call of TRBD1 is not possible without DNA. Germline V gene data show CDR1 as MDHEN and CDR2 as SYDVKM. The CDR3 length is 13 residues. The CDR3 spells CASTRQGNYGYTF.

The V gene is TRBV28, the J gene TRBJ1-2; TCRdb gives TRBD1 as the D gene, but with no DNA this cannot be confirmed. Germline CDR1 is MDHEN and CDR2 is SYDVKM. The CDR3 length is 14 residues. CDR3 residues: CASRPGQVGYGYTF.

The V gene is TRBV20-1, the J gene TRBJ2-1; there is no DNA to check the TCRdb D call of TRBD2. CDR1 and CDR2 from the germline V gene are DFQATT and SNEGSKA (reference sequence). The CDR3 runs to 14 residues. The chain's CDR3 is CSAGTSGRFNEQFF.

Here the CDR3 reads CSARGNSGRAYNEQFF. This chain uses TRBV20-1 with TRBJ2-1; TCRdb picks TRBD2, but there is no DNA to check that call. The CDR3 sequence is 16 residues long. Per germline, CDR1 DFQATT and CDR2 SNEGSKA (reference sequence).

The genes are TRBV15 and TRBJ2-7. The CDR3 runs 12 residues. Per the germline V gene, CDR1 is LNHNV and CDR2 is YYDKDF (reference sequence). CDR3 region: CATSRDAYEQYF.

The rearrangement uses TRBV27 and TRBJ1-6; the TCRdb D gene call, TRBD1, has no DNA to confirm it. The CDR3 sequence is 15 residues long. The germline gives CDR1 MNHEY, CDR2 SMNVEV (reference sequence). The CDR3 region is CASSFGQGGNSPLHF.

The chain links TRBV5-1 to TRBJ2-3; TCRdb designates TRBD2, a call that cannot be tested without DNA. CDR1 is SGHRS and CDR2 is YFSETQ in the germline V gene. The CDR3 has 18 residues. Here the CDR3 reads CASSAQLAGGPITDTQYF.

The chain has TRBV29-1 and TRBJ2-7; without DNA, the TCRdb call of TRBD1 cannot be checked. This CDR3 spans 12 amino acids. Germline V lookup: CDR1 SQVTM, CDR2 ANQGSEA. This CDR3 reads CSVRDRILEQYF.